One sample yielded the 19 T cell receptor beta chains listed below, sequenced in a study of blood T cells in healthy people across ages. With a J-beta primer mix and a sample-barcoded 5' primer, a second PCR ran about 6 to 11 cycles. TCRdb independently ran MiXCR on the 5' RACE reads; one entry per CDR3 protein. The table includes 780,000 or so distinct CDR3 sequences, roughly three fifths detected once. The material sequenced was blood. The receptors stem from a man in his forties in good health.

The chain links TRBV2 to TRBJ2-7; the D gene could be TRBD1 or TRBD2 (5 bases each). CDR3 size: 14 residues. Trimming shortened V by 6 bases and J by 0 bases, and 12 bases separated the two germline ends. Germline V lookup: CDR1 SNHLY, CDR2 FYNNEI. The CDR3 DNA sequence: TGTGCCAGCAGGTCCGGGACCAACTCCTACGAGCAGTACTTC. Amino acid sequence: CASRSGTNSYEQYF.

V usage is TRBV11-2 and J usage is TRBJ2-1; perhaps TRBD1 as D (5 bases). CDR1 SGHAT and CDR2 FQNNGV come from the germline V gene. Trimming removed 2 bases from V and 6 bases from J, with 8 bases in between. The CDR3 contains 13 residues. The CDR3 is CASSLTGPNEQFF. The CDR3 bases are TGTGCCAGCAGCTTAACAGGACCCAATGAGCAGTTCTTC. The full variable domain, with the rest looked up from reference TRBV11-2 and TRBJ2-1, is EAGVAQSPRYKIIEKRQSVAFWCNPISGHATLYWYQQILGQGPKLLIQFQNNGVVDDSQLPKDRFSAERLKGVDSTLKIQPAKLEDSAVYLCASSLTGPNEQFFGPGTRLTVL.

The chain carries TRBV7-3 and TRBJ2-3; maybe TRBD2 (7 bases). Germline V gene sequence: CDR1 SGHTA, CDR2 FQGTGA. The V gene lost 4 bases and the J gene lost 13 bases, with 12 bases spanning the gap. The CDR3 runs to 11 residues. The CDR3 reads CASSSGGEKYF. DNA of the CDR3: TGTGCCAGCAGCTCGGGGGGCGAAAAGTATTTT.

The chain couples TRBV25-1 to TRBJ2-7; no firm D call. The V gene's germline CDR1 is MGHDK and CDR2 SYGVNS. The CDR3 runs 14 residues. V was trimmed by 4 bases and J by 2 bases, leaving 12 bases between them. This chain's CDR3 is CASSGTTGAYEQYF. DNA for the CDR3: TGTGCCAGCAGTGGAACTACCGGAGCCTACGAGCAGTACTTC.

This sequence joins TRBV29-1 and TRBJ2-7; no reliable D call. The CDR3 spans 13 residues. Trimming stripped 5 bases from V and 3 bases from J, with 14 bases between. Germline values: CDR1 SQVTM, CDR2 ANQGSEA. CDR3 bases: TGCAGCGTTAACGAGGTGTTTGGCTACGAGCAGTACTTC. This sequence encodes CSVNEVFGYEQYF.

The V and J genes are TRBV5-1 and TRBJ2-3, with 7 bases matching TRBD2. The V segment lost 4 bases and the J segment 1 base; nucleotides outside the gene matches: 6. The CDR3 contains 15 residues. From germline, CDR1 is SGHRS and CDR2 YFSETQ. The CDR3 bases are TGCGCCAGCAGCCCTATGAGCGGGGGCACAGATACGCAGTATTTT. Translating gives CASSPMSGGTDTQYF.

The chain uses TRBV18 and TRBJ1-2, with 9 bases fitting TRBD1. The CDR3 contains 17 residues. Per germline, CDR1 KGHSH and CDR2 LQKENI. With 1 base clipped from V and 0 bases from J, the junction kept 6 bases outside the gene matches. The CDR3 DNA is TGTGCCAGCTCACCACAGGGACAGGGAATATCTAACTATGGCTACACCTTC. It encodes CASSPQGQGISNYGYTF.

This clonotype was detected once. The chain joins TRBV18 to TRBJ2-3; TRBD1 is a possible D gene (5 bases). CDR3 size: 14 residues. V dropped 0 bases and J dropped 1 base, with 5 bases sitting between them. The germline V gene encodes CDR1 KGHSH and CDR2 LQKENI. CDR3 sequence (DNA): TGTGCCAGCTCACCACCGACAGGCACAGATACGCAGTATTTT. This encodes CASSPPTGTDTQYF. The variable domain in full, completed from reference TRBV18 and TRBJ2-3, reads NAGVMQNPRHLVRRRGQEARLRCSPMKGHSHVYWYRQLPEEGLKFMVYLQKENIIDESGMPKERFSAEFPKEGPSILRIQQVVRGDSAAYFCASSPPTGTDTQYFGPGTRLTVL.

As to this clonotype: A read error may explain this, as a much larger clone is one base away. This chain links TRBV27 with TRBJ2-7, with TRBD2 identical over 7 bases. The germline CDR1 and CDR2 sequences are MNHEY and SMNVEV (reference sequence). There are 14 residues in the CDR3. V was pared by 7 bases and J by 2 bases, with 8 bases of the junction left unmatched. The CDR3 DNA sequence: TGTGCCAGCATGGGGGGGACGCACACCTACGAGCAGTACTTC. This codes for CASMGGTHTYEQYF.

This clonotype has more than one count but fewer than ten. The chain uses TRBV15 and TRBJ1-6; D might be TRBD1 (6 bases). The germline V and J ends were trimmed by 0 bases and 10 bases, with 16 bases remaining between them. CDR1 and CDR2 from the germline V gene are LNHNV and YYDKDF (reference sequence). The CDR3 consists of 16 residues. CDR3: CATSRDLSGAGSPLHF. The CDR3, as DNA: TGTGCCACCAGCAGAGATCTTTCAGGGGCAGGATCACCCCTCCACTTT.

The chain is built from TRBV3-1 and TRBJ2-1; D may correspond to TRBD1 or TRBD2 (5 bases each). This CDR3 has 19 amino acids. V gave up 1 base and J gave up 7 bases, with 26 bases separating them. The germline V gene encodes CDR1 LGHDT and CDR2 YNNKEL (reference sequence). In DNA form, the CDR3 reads TGTGCCAGCAGCCAAGGGGAGCCGAGGGGAATTTCTTGGTTGAATGAGCAGTTCTTC. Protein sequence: CASSQGEPRGISWLNEQFF.

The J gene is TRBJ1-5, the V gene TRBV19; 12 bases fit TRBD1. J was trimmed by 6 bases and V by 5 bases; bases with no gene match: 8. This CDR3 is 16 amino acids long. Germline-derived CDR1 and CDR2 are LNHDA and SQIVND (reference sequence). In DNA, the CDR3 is TGTGCCAGTAGTGCTCCGGGACAGGGGGCGGGTCAGCCCCAGCATTTT. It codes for CASSAPGQGAGQPQHF.

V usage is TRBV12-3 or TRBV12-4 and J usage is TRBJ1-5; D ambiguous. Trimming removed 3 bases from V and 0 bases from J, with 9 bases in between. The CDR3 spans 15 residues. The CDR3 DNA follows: TGTGCCAGCAGTTTTGGGGATCGTAGCAATCAGCCCCAGCATTTT. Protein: CASSFGDRSNQPQHF.

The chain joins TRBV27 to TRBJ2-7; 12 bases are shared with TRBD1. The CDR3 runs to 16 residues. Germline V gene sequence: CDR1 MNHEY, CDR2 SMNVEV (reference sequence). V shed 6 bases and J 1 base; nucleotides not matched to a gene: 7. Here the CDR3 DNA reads TGTGCCAGCAGCGACGGGGACAGGGGGCAGTCCTACGAGCAGTACTTC. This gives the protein CASSDGDRGQSYEQYF.

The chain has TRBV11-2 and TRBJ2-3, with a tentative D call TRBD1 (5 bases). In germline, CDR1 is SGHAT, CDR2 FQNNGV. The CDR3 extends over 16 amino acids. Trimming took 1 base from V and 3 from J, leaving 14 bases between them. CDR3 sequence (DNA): TGTGCCAGCAGCTTAGCCGCCGCAGGGTGGACAGATACGCAGTATTTT. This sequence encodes CASSLAAAGWTDTQYF.

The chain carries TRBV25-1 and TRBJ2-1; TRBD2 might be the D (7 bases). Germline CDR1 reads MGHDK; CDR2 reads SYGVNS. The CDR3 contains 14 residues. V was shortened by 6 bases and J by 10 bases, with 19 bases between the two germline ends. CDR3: CASRGAGAFYEQFF. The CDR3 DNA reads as TGTGCCAGCAGGGGGGCGGGAGCTTTCTACGAGCAGTTCTTC.

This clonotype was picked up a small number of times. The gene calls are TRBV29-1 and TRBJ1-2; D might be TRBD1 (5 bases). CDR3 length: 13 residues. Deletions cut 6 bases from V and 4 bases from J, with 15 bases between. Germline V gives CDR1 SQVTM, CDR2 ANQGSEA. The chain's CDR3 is CSVYQGVGYGYTF. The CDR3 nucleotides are TGCAGCGTCTACCAGGGAGTCGGCTATGGCTACACCTTC.

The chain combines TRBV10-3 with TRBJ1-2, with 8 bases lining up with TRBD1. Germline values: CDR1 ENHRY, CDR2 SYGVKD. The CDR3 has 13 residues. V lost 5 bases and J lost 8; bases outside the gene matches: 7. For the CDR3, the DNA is TGTGCCATCAGTACCGGGACAGGAGGCGGCTACACCTTC. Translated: CAISTGTGGGYTF.

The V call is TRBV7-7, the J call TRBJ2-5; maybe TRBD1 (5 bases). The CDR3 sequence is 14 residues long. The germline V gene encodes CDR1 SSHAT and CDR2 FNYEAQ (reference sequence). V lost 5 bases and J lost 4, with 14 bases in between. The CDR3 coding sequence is TGTGCCAGCAGCCCATACCCCAGGGTAGAGACCCAGTACTTC. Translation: CASSPYPRVETQYF.